Listed below are T cell receptor beta chains from one sample, sequenced in a study of T cells after yellow fever vaccination. TCRdb passed the 5' RACE reads through MiXCR, listing each CDR3 protein once. The data show 300,000 to 400,000 distinct CDR3 sequences, with over 8% seen just once and more than 15% held by the top ten. The source was PBMCs, collected on the day of the first yellow fever vaccination. Every receptor here comes from a man aged 18 to 29 who received the YFV17D yellow fever vaccine. The CDR3 runs from the conserved cysteine through the conserved F or W. The D gene is left open where the match is weak. Part of the rows lack a size; the others show once, few, many or a class for expanded clones.

TRBJ2-7	many	.	TRBV7-2	CASSSIRTRTYEQYF	TGTGCCAGCAGCTCCATTAGGACGCGAACCTACGAGCAGTACTTC
TRBJ2-5	.	.	TRBV5-1	CASSLARASRTYQETQYF	TGCGCCAGCAGCTTGGCCCGGGCTAGCCGCACGTACCAAGAGACCCAGTACTTC
TRBJ2-2	few	.	TRBV10-2	CASRGPTGELFF	TGCGCCAGCCGGGGCCCAACCGGGGAGCTGTTTTTT
TRBJ2-7	many	TRBD1	TRBV5-1	CASSTSGTGWNEQYF	TGCGCCAGCAGCACCTCCGGGACAGGGTGGAACGAGCAGTACTTC
TRBJ2-1	.	TRBD2	TRBV5-1	CASSFLAGDPREQFF	TGCGCCAGCAGCTTTCTGGCGGGGGACCCCCGTGAGCAGTTCTTC
TRBJ2-5	.	.	TRBV5-1	CASRRAPRDQETQYF	TGCGCCAGCAGAAGGGCGCCGCGGGACCAAGAGACCCAGTACTTC
TRBJ2-7	.	.	TRBV5-1	CASSFWAPGVLLKRQYF	TGCGCCAGCAGCTTTTGGGCTCCGGGGGTATTACTAAAGCGGCAGTACTTC
TRBJ1-2	few	.	TRBV11-2	CASSLDREQGYTF	TGTGCCAGCAGCTTAGACAGGGAGCAAGGCTACACCTTC
TRBJ1-2	few	TRBD1	TRBV4-2	CASSQEGRQGRYTF	TGTGCCAGCAGCCAAGAAGGAAGACAGGGCCGCTACACCTTC
TRBJ2-2	.	.	TRBV5-4	CASSLGGTVTGELFF	TGTGCCAGCAGCTTGGGCGGGACAGTCACCGGGGAGCTGTTTTTT
TRBJ1-1	few	.	TRBV3-1	CASSQGWVQNTEAFF	TGTGCCAGCAGCCAAGGCTGGGTACAGAACACTGAAGCTTTCTTT
TRBJ2-2	many	TRBD2	TRBV4-2	CASSQDRAGGTGELFF	TGTGCCAGCAGCCAAGATCGAGCGGGGGGCACCGGGGAGCTGTTTTTT
TRBJ2-5	.	TRBD2	TRBV5-1	CASSFGRTSGGETQYF	TGCGCCAGCAGCTTCGGCCGGACTAGCGGGGGAGAGACCCAGTACTTC
TRBJ2-2	.	.	TRBV4-3	CASSQDYLTGELFF	TGCGCCAGCAGCCAAGACTACCTCACCGGGGAGCTGTTTTTT
TRBJ2-2	few	.	TRBV19	CASSKSGLGTGELFF	TGTGCCAGTAGTAAATCGGGGTTAGGCACCGGGGAGCTGTTTTTT
TRBJ1-6	.	TRBD1	TRBV5-1	CASSPEGARISSSPLHF	TGCGCCAGCAGCCCGGAGGGGGCCCGAATATCAAGTTCACCCCTCCACTTT
TRBJ2-5	few	.	TRBV19	CASSIGIQETQYF	TGTGCCAGTAGTATAGGCATCCAAGAGACCCAGTACTTC
TRBJ2-5	.	TRBD2	TRBV3-1	CASCQRLAAGETQYF	TGTGCCAGCTGCCAACGACTAGCTGCTGGAGAGACCCAGTACTTC
TRBJ1-5	many	.	TRBV6-5	CASRGGGSWQPQHF	TGTGCCAGCAGAGGGGGGGGGTCGTGGCAGCCCCAGCATTTT
TRBJ1-1	.	.	TRBV20-1	CSARTGGVGTEAFF	TGCAGTGCTAGGACGGGTGGGGTTGGGACTGAAGCTTTCTTT
TRBJ2-6	.	.	TRBV11-2	CASSLARSGANVLTF	TGTGCCAGCAGCTTAGCTCGCTCTGGGGCCAACGTCCTGACTTTC
TRBJ1-4	.	.	TRBV5-1	CASSPDRPSEKLFF	TGCGCCAGCAGCCCGGACAGACCCAGCGAAAAACTGTTTTTT
TRBJ2-1	few	.	TRBV6-2/TRBV6-3	CASSYSNEQFF	TGTGCCAGCAGTTATAGTAATGAGCAGTTCTTC
TRBJ2-7	.	TRBD2	TRBV18	CASSPMASGDYEQYF	TGTGCCAGCTCACCAATGGCTAGCGGAGACTACGAGCAGTACTTC
TRBJ1-5	few	.	TRBV2	CASTGEGQPQHF	TGTGCCAGCACCGGGGAGGGTCAGCCCCAGCATTTT